The text below deals with one T cell receptor (beta chain). TCRdb processed the reads anew with MiXCR; each CDR3 protein has one entry. In the table there are some 680,000 distinct CDR3 sequences, under 40% of which are singletons. This CDR3 is built from 13 residues. Trimming left V 4 bases short and J 10 bases short, with 11 bases between. Germline CDR1 is MNHNS and CDR2 is SASEGT. This entry is derived from a study of T cell repertoires in cytomegalovirus infection. Overall study: Both CMV infection and a matching HLA type were indicated by public TCR beta signatures.

The gene calls are TRBV6-1 and TRBJ1-6; TRBD1 is a possible D gene (6 bases). This sequence was found in a human donor in good health (CMV status not recorded). Some clones in this sample may be carry-over from other donors' samples. The sequenced sample was PBMCs. The CDR3 nucleotides are TGTGCCAGCAGTGTTAGGGGGAACTCACCCCTCCACTTT. Amino acids: CASSVRGNSPLHF.